This T cell receptor (beta chain) came from a study of T-cell reconstitution after alpha-beta-depleted transplantation in children. Germline CDR1 reads SGHRS; CDR2 reads YFSETQ. This CDR3 has 17 residues. V was trimmed by 0 bases and J by 3 bases, leaving 19 bases between them. The TCRbeta library was prepared with unique molecular identifiers. Via MiXCR, TCRdb re-called the PCR reads, giving one row per CDR3 protein. The sample lists around 400,000 distinct CDR3 sequences, about 20% occurring once. Sequences were derived from PBMCs from the stem cell graft donor, sampled from the stem cell graft. The chain uses TRBV5-1 and TRBJ2-7, with a weak D call TRBD1 (6 bases). The clonotype originates from a human donor who donated a stem cell graft to a child with acute myeloid leukemia. This CDR3 is CASSLVWGTQNNYEQYF. The CDR3 coding sequence is TGCGCCAGCAGCTTGGTGTGGGGGACACAGAACAACTACGAGCAGTACTTC.